The 15 T cell receptor beta chains presented below share a single source sample, sequenced in a study of OX40 agonist ivuxolimab in advanced cancers. TCRdb's copy holds only in-frame clones and misses some; the assay was immunoSEQ multiplex PCR. The sample shows about 100,000 clones, approximately 90% of them seen only once. This material consisted of CD4+ or CD8+ T cells sorted from blood, taken in a trial of the OX40 agonist ivuxolimab. The receptors here all came from an adult with an advanced solid tumor such as melanoma, head and neck, liver or kidney cancer.

The chain employs TRBV7-3 and TRBJ2-3, with D possibly matching TRBD2 (6 bases). The CDR3 loop spans 14 amino acids. Germline V gives CDR1 SGHTA, CDR2 FQGTGA. Trimming pared 4 bases from V and 2 bases from J, leaving 10 bases between. The CDR3 protein is CASSSSGVTDTQYF. CDR3 bases: TGTGCCAGCAGCTCGTCGGGAGTCACAGATACGCAGTATTTT.

The chain carries TRBV5-4 and TRBJ1-2; 7 nucleotides align to TRBD1. The CDR3 consists of 15 residues. V shed 0 bases and J 2 bases; nucleotides not matched to a gene: 4. The germline gives CDR1 SGHNT, CDR2 YYREEE (reference sequence). DNA for the CDR3: TGTGCCAGCAGCTTGGCAGGGGGGGGCAACTATGGCTACACCTTC. It codes for CASSLAGGGNYGYTF.

Remarks on this clone: Other nucleotide sequences in the sample specify the same CDR3. The V gene is TRBV5-1, the J gene TRBJ2-2; 12 positions agree with TRBD2. Germline loops: CDR1 SGHRS, CDR2 YFSETQ. CDR3 length: 15 amino acids. With V trimmed by 4 bases and J by 4 bases, 2 bases remained unmatched. The CDR3 DNA is TGCGCCAGCAGCCTGACTAGCGGGGGCACCGGGGAGCTGTTTTTT. Translating gives CASSLTSGGTGELFF.

The chain recombines TRBV5-1 with TRBJ1-1, with a weak D call TRBD1 (5 bases). There are 16 residues in the CDR3. V gave up 0 bases and J gave up 1 base, with 13 bases separating them. The germline gives CDR1 SGHRS, CDR2 YFSETQ. The CDR3, as DNA: TGCGCCAGCAGCTTGGCCAGGGCAGGCACGAACACTGAAGCTTTCTTT. Protein sequence: CASSLARAGTNTEAFF.

The gene calls are TRBV7-9 and TRBJ1-4, with D uncertain. From germline, CDR1 is SEHNR and CDR2 FQNEAQ (reference sequence). CDR3 length equals 16 residues. V gave up 1 base and J gave up 0 bases, with 9 bases separating them. CDR3 in DNA: TGTGCCAGCAGCTTAGTGAGAGGGTCAACTAATGAAAAACTGTTTTTT. Translating it yields CASSLVRGSTNEKLFF.

This clone occurred once. This sequence joins TRBV14 and TRBJ2-7; TRBD2 is a possible D gene (6 bases). CDR1 is SGHDN and CDR2 is FVKESK in the germline V gene. CDR3 length equals 16 residues. Trimming left V 0 bases short and J 5 bases short, with 17 bases between. CDR3: CASSQETYGGLHEQYF. The DNA of the CDR3 is TGTGCCAGCAGCCAAGAAACGTACGGAGGGCTCCACGAGCAGTACTTC.

This chain joins TRBV6-1 and TRBJ2-5, with 7 bases identical to TRBD2. Trimming removed 6 bases from V and 2 bases from J; junction bases left unmatched: 9. Germline CDR1 MNHNS, CDR2 SASEGT. CDR3 length: 15 residues. The CDR3 coding sequence is TGTGCCAGCAGGGGGGGGTCAATGGGGCAAGAGACCCAGTACTTC. It yields the protein CASRGGSMGQETQYF.

V gene TRBV7-8 combines with J gene TRBJ1-1; 7 bases map to TRBD1. With 5 bases clipped from V and 11 bases from J, the junction kept 20 bases outside the gene matches. CDR3 size: 16 residues. Per germline, CDR1 SGHVS and CDR2 FQNEAQ. The CDR3 sequence: CASSTRPPGQAGRAFF. CDR3 nucleotides: TGTGCCAGCAGCACCAGGCCCCCCGGACAGGCCGGGCGGGCTTTCTTT.

The chain's CDR3 is CASSSDQANTGELFF. CDR3 nucleotides: TGTGCCAGCAGCTCTGACCAAGCGAACACCGGGGAGCTGTTTTTT. V usage is TRBV11-3 and J usage is TRBJ2-2, with D uncertain. The V end was cut by 4 bases, the J end by 0 bases, with 9 bases between. CDR1 and CDR2 (germline): SGHNT, YENEEA. The CDR3 length is 15 residues. The full variable domain, its missing parts supplied by reference TRBV11-3 and TRBJ2-2, is EAGVVQSPRYKIIEKKQPVAFWCNPISGHNTLYWYLQNLGQGPELLIRYENEEAVDDSQLPKDRFSAERLKGVDSTLKIQPAELGDSAVYLCASSSDQANTGELFFGEGSRLTVL.

The chain is built from TRBV30 and TRBJ1-4; D call uncertain. The CDR3 has 15 residues. CDR1 is GTSNPN, CDR2 SVGIG, per germline (reference sequence). Trimming pared 3 bases from V and 0 bases from J, leaving 11 bases between. The DNA of the CDR3 is TGTGCCTGGAGCGCCAGGACGGCAACTAATGAAAAACTGTTTTTT. It yields the protein CAWSARTATNEKLFF.

The chain joins TRBV6-4 to TRBJ2-2; TRBD2 matches 7 bases. Losses at the gene ends were 0 bases for V and 3 bases for J; bases not matched to a gene: 1. CDR1 and CDR2 from the germline V gene are MRHNA and SNTAGT. The CDR3 contains 15 residues. The chain's CDR3 is CASSDSSGDTGELFF. Written as DNA, the CDR3 is TGTGCCAGCAGTGACTCGAGCGGGGACACCGGGGAGCTGTTTTTT.

This chain joins TRBV6-1 and TRBJ2-7; unclear D gene. V lost 7 bases and J lost 4, with 14 bases in between. CDR3 length: 13 amino acids. Germline V gene data show CDR1 as MNHNS and CDR2 as SASEGT. The CDR3 coding sequence is TGTGCCAGCAACAGTTTGACGGGTTACGAGCAGTACTTC. This codes for CASNSLTGYEQYF.

This clone was seen just once. This chain links TRBV5-1 with TRBJ2-5; maybe TRBD1 (6 bases). V lost 2 bases and J lost 3, with 11 bases in between. Germline CDR1 and CDR2: SGHRS and YFSETQ. The CDR3 sequence is 14 residues long. The CDR3 reads CASSFWTEKETQYF. CDR3 coding DNA: TGCGCCAGCAGCTTCTGGACAGAGAAAGAGACCCAGTACTTC.

The chain joins TRBV5-1 to TRBJ2-7; 7 nucleotides line up with TRBD1. Per the germline V gene, CDR1 is SGHRS and CDR2 is YFSETQ. V dropped 0 bases and J dropped 1; count of bases not matched to a gene: 7. The CDR3 is 16 residues long. The chain's CDR3 is CASSLEIQGISYEQYF. The CDR3 bases are TGCGCCAGCAGCTTGGAGATACAGGGGATATCCTACGAGCAGTACTTC.

The chain links TRBV7-6 to TRBJ1-2; TRBD1 matches 7 bases. V shed 4 bases, J shed 6 bases, and the junction held 5 bases outside the gene matches. CDR3 length: 13 residues. Germline loops: CDR1 SGHVS, CDR2 FNYEAQ. CDR3 loop: CASSSGQRNGYTF. The CDR3 DNA sequence: TGTGCCAGCAGCTCGGGACAGAGAAATGGCTACACCTTC. The full variable domain, with the rest looked up from reference TRBV7-6 and TRBJ1-2, is GAGVSQSPRYKVTKRGQDVALRCDPISGHVSLYWYRQALGQGPEFLTYFNYEAQQDKSGLPNDRFSAERPEGSISTLTIQRTEQRDSAMYRCASSSGQRNGYTFGSGTRLTVV.